These 24 T cell receptor beta chains were sequenced from one sample in a study of control samples from healthy donors and cancer patients. Assay used: immunoSEQ multiplex PCR; TCRdb lists only in-frame clones, some missing. The sample lists about 130,000 clones, about 88% occurring once. The material sequenced was blood. The source is a man between 50 and 59 years old in good health.

V is TRBV28 and J is TRBJ1-1; weak D call: TRBD1 (5 bases). The CDR3 totals 12 residues. Germline V gives CDR1 MDHEN, CDR2 SYDVKM. The V gene lost 8 bases and the J gene lost 8 bases, with 15 bases spanning the gap. CDR3 region: CASVSTTVEAFF. In nucleotides, the CDR3 is TGTGCCAGCGTCTCGACGACAGTCGAAGCTTTCTTT.

The chain has TRBV2 and TRBJ1-5; possibly TRBD1 for D (6 bases). Trimming took 6 bases from V and 4 from J, leaving 25 bases between them. The CDR3 covers 18 residues. Germline V gene lookup returns CDR1 SNHLY and CDR2 FYNNEI. The CDR3 region has the DNA TGTGCCAGCAGCCCCATACAGGGTTCCTATAGCGGGAATCAGCCCCAGCATTTT. The encoded protein is CASSPIQGSYSGNQPQHF.

The J gene is TRBJ1-1, the V gene TRBV5-1; no firm D call. V shed 0 bases and J shed 0 bases, with 6 bases lying between them. This CDR3 has 14 amino acids. In germline, CDR1 is SGHRS, CDR2 YFSETQ. For the CDR3, the DNA is TGCGCCAGCAGCTTGGGACCGGTGAACACTGAAGCTTTCTTT. Translating it yields CASSLGPVNTEAFF.

The table lists this clone with a count of one. V gene TRBV5-8 combines with J gene TRBJ2-2, with D possibly called TRBD1 or TRBD2 (6 bases each). Trimming removed 3 bases from V and 0 bases from J, with 12 bases in between. This CDR3 contains 16 residues. The germline CDR1 and CDR2 sequences are SGHTS and YDEGEE. The CDR3 nucleotides read TGTGCCAGCAGCTGGAACGGGGGCGCGAACACCGGGGAGCTGTTTTTT. As protein: CASSWNGGANTGELFF. Based on the CDR3 plus reference TRBV5-8 and TRBJ2-2, the full variable domain is EAGVTQSPTHLIKTRGQQATLRCSPISGHTSVYWYQQALGLGLQFLLWYDEGEERNRGNFPPRFSGRQFPNYSSELNVNALELEDSALYLCASSWNGGANTGELFFGEGSRLTVL.

This sequence joins TRBV30 and TRBJ2-1; 9 positions agree with TRBD1. V lost 2 bases, J lost 7 bases, and 12 bases stayed unmatched. The CDR3 extends over 16 amino acids. The V gene's germline CDR1 is GTSNPN and CDR2 SVGIG (reference sequence). CDR3 sequence (DNA): TGTGCCTGGAGTCGATCCCACGGGACAGGGTGGAATGAGCAGTTCTTC. This gives the protein CAWSRSHGTGWNEQFF.

The V gene is TRBV30, the J gene TRBJ1-1; no firm D call. The V end was cut by 2 bases, the J end by 10 bases, with 20 bases between. Germline V CDR1 and CDR2: GTSNPN, SVGIG (reference sequence). The CDR3 runs 14 residues. The CDR3 nucleotides are TGTGCCTGGAGTACGGGTGGAGTGCACTCTGGAGCTTTCTTT. Translation: CAWSTGGVHSGAFF.

The rearrangement links TRBV2 to TRBJ2-3; TRBD1 might be the D (6 bases). Trimming took off 5 bases at V and 0 bases at J, with 15 bases between the two ends. Germline V gene sequence: CDR1 SNHLY, CDR2 FYNNEI. This CDR3 region has 16 residues. Here the CDR3 reads CASSKRGDRSTDTQYF. Written as DNA, the CDR3 is TGTGCCAGCAGTAAAAGAGGCGACAGGAGCACAGATACGCAGTATTTT.

The sample holds a few counts of this clone. This chain connects TRBV7-2 to TRBJ2-7, with D possibly being TRBD2 (5 bases). V lost 9 bases to trimming and J lost 1 base, with 10 bases between them. The germline V gene encodes CDR1 SGHTA and CDR2 FQGNSA. CDR3 length: 12 residues. CDR3 region: CASGRGSYEQYF. The CDR3 DNA reads TGTGCCAGTGGCCGGGGTTCCTACGAGCAGTACTTC.

Only a few counts were recorded for this clone. The chain couples TRBV7-9 to TRBJ2-3; D uncertain. The V end lost 6 bases, the J end lost 8 bases, and 9 bases lay between the germline ends. The germline gives CDR1 SEHNR, CDR2 FQNEAQ (reference sequence). The CDR3 loop spans 11 amino acids. CDR3 loop: CASRKESTQYF. Written as DNA, the CDR3 is TGTGCCAGCAGGAAAGAGTCTACGCAGTATTTT. The variable domain in full, with the rest retrieved from reference TRBV7-9 and TRBJ2-3, is DTGVSQNPRHKITKRGQNVTFRCDPISEHNRLYWYRQTLGQGPEFLTYFQNEAQLEKSRLLSDRFSAERPKGSFSTLEIQRTEQGDSAMYLCASRKESTQYFGPGTRLTVL.

The chain recombines TRBV7-3 with TRBJ2-1, with 7 bases that match TRBD2. Germline loops: CDR1 SGHTA, CDR2 FQGTGA. The CDR3 contains 16 residues. V lost 5 bases to trimming and J lost 5 bases; unmatched junction nucleotides: 12. CDR3 DNA sequence: TGTGCCAGCAGCCCGGTAGGGAGCGGGACCAACAATGAGCAGTTCTTC. Translated, it gives CASSPVGSGTNNEQFF.

This rearrangement joins TRBV28 to TRBJ1-4, with a possible D match to TRBD1 (5 bases). The V gene's germline CDR1 is MDHEN and CDR2 SYDVKM. V was pared by 6 bases and J by 2 bases, with 10 bases between. CDR3 length equals 14 residues. CDR3 bases: TGTGCCAGCAGCCCCGGGACCACTAATGAAAAACTGTTTTTT. It yields the protein CASSPGTTNEKLFF.

This chain connects TRBV9 to TRBJ1-3; 8 nucleotides agree with TRBD1. The CDR3 runs 15 residues. Germline CDR1 is SGDLS and CDR2 is YYNGEE. Trimming cost V 3 bases and J 4 bases; bases outside gene matches: 6. In nucleotides, the CDR3 is TGTGCCAGCAGCGCGAACTGGGACAGGGGAAACACCATATATTTT. Its protein is CASSANWDRGNTIYF.

The J gene is TRBJ2-3, the V gene TRBV28, with D perhaps TRBD2 (6 bases). The CDR3 is made up of 16 amino acids. The germline CDR1 and CDR2 sequences are MDHEN and SYDVKM. V gave up 4 bases and J gave up 0 bases, with 14 bases separating them. This CDR3 reads CASSYLPAGSTDTQYF. DNA for the CDR3: TGTGCCAGCAGTTATCTTCCGGCGGGGAGCACAGATACGCAGTATTTT.

The DNA of the CDR3 is TGTGCCACCAGCATTACAGGGGGCTTATATGAGCAGTTCTTC. It is translated as CATSITGGLYEQFF. The rearrangement links TRBV15 to TRBJ2-1, with 9 bases identical to TRBD1. Germline trimming cut 4 bases from V and 8 bases from J; bases unmatched to any gene: 6. Looked up from germline, CDR1 is LNHNV and CDR2 is YYDKDF (reference sequence). The CDR3 spans 14 residues. The full variable domain, with the rest looked up from reference TRBV15 and TRBJ2-1, is DAMVIQNPRYQVTQFGKPVTLSCSQTLNHNVMYWYQQKSSQAPKLLFHYYDKDFNNEADTPDNFQSRRPNTSFCFLDIRSPGLGDTAMYLCATSITGGLYEQFFGPGTRLTVL.

V usage is TRBV4-1 and J usage is TRBJ1-5, with 7 bases identical to TRBD1. The germline V gene has CDR1 MGHRA and CDR2 YSYEKL. With V trimmed by 0 bases and J by 0 bases, 11 bases remained unmatched. CDR3 length: 19 residues. In nucleotides, the CDR3 is TGCGCCAGCAGCCAAGAGATAGCGGGACAGATGATTAGCAATCAGCCCCAGCATTTT. This translates into CASSQEIAGQMISNQPQHF.

This clone was recorded a few times. J is TRBJ2-5 and V is TRBV4-1, with D maybe TRBD1 (6 bases). Germline values: CDR1 MGHRA, CDR2 YSYEKL. The CDR3 runs to 15 residues. Trimming took off 1 base at V and 3 bases at J, with 12 bases between the two ends. The CDR3 reads CASSQVLQGEETQYF. CDR3 bases: TGCGCCAGCAGCCAAGTGCTACAGGGTGAAGAGACCCAGTACTTC.

The V gene is TRBV29-1, the J gene TRBJ2-1; D is undetermined. Per the germline V gene, CDR1 is SQVTM and CDR2 is ANQGSEA. The CDR3 length is 13 residues. The ends were cut back, 5 bases at V and 0 bases at J, with 8 bases in the middle. CDR3 sequence reads: CSVWLGSYNEQFF. CDR3 DNA: TGCAGCGTTTGGCTGGGCTCCTACAATGAGCAGTTCTTC.

The rearrangement uses TRBV11-1 and TRBJ1-1; D gene unclear. Germline V gives CDR1 SGHAT, CDR2 FQDESV (reference sequence). This CDR3 contains 13 residues. Trimming left V 4 bases short and J 0 bases short, with 6 bases between. The CDR3 protein is CASSYHMNTEAFF. Written as DNA, the CDR3 is TGTGCCAGCAGCTATCACATGAACACTGAAGCTTTCTTT.

This chain connects TRBV27 to TRBJ2-6, with 7 bases matching TRBD1. The junction had 8 bases not matched to a gene; V was cut back by 6 bases and J by 0 bases. The CDR3 covers 17 residues. Per the germline V gene, CDR1 is MNHEY and CDR2 is SMNVEV (reference sequence). The CDR3 is CASSKDRMTSGANVLTF. The CDR3, as DNA: TGTGCCAGCAGCAAGGACAGGATGACCTCTGGGGCCAACGTCCTGACTTTC.

Only one count was recorded for this clone. This chain joins TRBV9 and TRBJ2-2; unclear D gene. V lost 4 bases, J lost 1 base, and 20 bases lay in between. Germline-derived CDR1 and CDR2 are SGDLS and YYNGEE. There are 18 residues in the CDR3. The CDR3 region has the DNA TGTGCCAGCAGCTCCCCGTACTGGGTTGGCGGGAACACCGGGGAGCTGTTTTTT. Its translation: CASSSPYWVGGNTGELFF.

The chain combines TRBV12-3 or TRBV12-4 with TRBJ1-1; D gene uncertain. The CDR3 sequence is 13 residues long. V lost 3 bases to trimming and J lost 6 bases, with 11 bases between them. In DNA form, the CDR3 reads TGTGCCAGCAGTTTTTGGTGGCGCCCTGAAGCTTTCTTT. Encoded protein: CASSFWWRPEAFF.

The CDR3 nucleotides read TGCGCCAGCAGTTCCGGGACAGCTAACTCCTACGAGCAGTACTTC. Amino acids: CASSSGTANSYEQYF. The rearrangement links TRBV10-1 to TRBJ2-7; 7 bases are shared with TRBD1. This CDR3 has 15 residues. V was pared by 5 bases and J by 0 bases, with 7 bases of the junction left unmatched. Germline V gene lookup returns CDR1 WNHNN and CDR2 SYGVQD (reference sequence).

V usage is TRBV3-1 (or the pseudogene TRBV3-2) and J usage is TRBJ1-2; tentatively, D is TRBD1 (5 bases). Germline CDR1 reads LGHDT; CDR2 reads YNNKEL (reference sequence). The CDR3 runs 12 residues. V dropped 3 bases and J dropped 3 bases, with 5 bases sitting between them. The CDR3 DNA reads TGTGCCAGCAGCCAGGGACACTATGGCTACACCTTC. Residues: CASSQGHYGYTF.

This rearrangement joins TRBV29-1 to TRBJ2-7; 7 positions agree with TRBD1. Germline trimming cut 6 bases from V and 7 bases from J; bases unmatched to any gene: 15. The CDR3 spans 14 residues. Germline V lookup: CDR1 SQVTM, CDR2 ANQGSEA. CDR3 nucleotides: TGCAGCGTCGGTGACAGGGATCCATTTAGGGAGCAGTACTTC. This gives the protein CSVGDRDPFREQYF.